This TCR beta chain was identified in a study of shared clonotypes between healthy human individuals. Overall study findings and caveats: As a rule, naive subsets had a larger estimated richness than memory subsets. The expectation was that sequencing depth would affect clonotype sharing among donors.

As for this clone: Its antigen is undetermined.

The CDR3 totals 13 residues. Germline loops: CDR1 SGHDT, CDR2 YYEEEE. The ends were cut back, 4 bases at V and 6 bases at J, with 14 bases in the middle. Clones were read by immunoSEQ multiplex PCR, and TCRdb kept only the in-frame ones, dropping some. Of over 2 million clones in the sample, under 95% were seen once. Naive CD4+ cells were CD45RA-selected; the remaining cells were memory. The sequence was collected from a young man in good health. Some clones in this sample may be carry-over from other donors' samples. Sequenced input: naive CD4+ T cells from PBMCs. As for subset: CD45RA+ positively selected. The chain links TRBV5-6 to TRBJ2-7; D may match TRBD1 or TRBD2 (5 bases each). The CDR3 loop reads CASSRGGLGEQYF. The CDR3 DNA is TGTGCCAGCAGCCGGGGCGGGCTAGGCGAGCAGTACTTC.